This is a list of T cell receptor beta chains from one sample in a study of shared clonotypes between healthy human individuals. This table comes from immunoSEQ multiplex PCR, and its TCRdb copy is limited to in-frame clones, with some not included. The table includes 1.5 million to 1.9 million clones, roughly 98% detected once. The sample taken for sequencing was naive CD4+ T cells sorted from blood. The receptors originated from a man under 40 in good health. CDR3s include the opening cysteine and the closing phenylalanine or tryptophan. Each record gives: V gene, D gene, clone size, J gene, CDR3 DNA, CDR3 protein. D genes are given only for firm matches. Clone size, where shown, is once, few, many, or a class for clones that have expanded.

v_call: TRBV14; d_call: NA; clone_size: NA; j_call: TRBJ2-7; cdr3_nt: TGTGCCAGCAGCCAAGAGCAGGGACCATCCTACGAGCAGTACTTC; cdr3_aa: CASSQEQGPSYEQYF
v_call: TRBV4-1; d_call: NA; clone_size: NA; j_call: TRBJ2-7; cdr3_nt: TGCGCCAGCAGCCGAATGCTGGCGGCTCACTCCTACGAGCAGTACTTC; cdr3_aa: CASSRMLAAHSYEQYF
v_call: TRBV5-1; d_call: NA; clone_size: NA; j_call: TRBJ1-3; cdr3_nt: TGCGCCAGCAGCCCGACAGCTTTATCTGGAAACACCATATATTTT; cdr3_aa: CASSPTALSGNTIYF
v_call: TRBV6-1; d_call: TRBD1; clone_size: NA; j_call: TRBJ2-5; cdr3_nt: TGTGCCAGCAGTGAACTCCAGGGGGCTACCCAAGAGACCCAGTACTTC; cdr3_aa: CASSELQGATQETQYF
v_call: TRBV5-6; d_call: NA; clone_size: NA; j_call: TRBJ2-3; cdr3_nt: TGTGCCAGCAGCTTGGGGCCGAACACAGATACGCAGTATTTT; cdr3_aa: CASSLGPNTDTQYF
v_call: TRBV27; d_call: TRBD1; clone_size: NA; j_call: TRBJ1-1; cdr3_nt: TGTGCCAGTAACAGGGGCCGGAACACTGAAGCTTTCTTT; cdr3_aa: CASNRGRNTEAFF
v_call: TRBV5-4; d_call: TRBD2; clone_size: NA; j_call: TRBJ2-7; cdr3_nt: TGTGCCAGCAGCAGAAGGGGCGGAGGTAGCGGGGGTCTCTCCTACGAGCAGTACTTC; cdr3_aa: CASSRRGGGSGGLSYEQYF
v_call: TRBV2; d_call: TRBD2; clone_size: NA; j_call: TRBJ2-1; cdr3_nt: TGTGCCAGCAGTGAAGGGACTAGCGGTTACAATGAGCAGTTCTTC; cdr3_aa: CASSEGTSGYNEQFF
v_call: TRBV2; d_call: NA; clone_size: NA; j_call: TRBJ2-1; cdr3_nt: TGTGCCAGCACTTTCGCCCCCACTTTTGGCAATGAGCAGTTCTTC; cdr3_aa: CASTFAPTFGNEQFF
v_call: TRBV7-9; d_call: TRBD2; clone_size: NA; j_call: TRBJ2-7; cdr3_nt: TGTGCCAGCAGAAAACCGAGCGGGAGCTCCTACGAGCAGTACTTC; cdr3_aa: CASRKPSGSSYEQYF
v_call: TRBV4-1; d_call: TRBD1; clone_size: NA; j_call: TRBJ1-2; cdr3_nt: TGCGCCAGCAGTTCTTACGGGGACAGCTATGGCTACACCTTC; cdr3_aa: CASSSYGDSYGYTF
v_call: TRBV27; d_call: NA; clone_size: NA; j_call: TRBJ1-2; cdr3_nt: TGTGCCAGCAGTTTAGGGGGGGCCTATGGCTACACCTTC; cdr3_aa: CASSLGGAYGYTF
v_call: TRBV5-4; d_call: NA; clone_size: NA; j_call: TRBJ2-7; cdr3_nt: TGTGCCAGCAGCTTGGGTAATCGGCCTGAGCAGTACTTC; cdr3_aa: CASSLGNRPEQYF
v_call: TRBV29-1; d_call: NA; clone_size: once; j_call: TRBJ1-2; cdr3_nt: TGCAGCGTTCTTAGGACCCGAGATGGCTACACCTTC; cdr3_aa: CSVLRTRDGYTF
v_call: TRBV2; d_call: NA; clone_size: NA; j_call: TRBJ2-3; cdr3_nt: TGTGCCAGCAGTGAAGCGCGGACTGGCACAGATACGCAGTATTTT; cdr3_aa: CASSEARTGTDTQYF
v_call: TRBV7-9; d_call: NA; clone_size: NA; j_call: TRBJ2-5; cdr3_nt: TGTGCCAGCCCCGGAGGGGCCTTCCAAGAGACCCAGTACTTC; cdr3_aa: CASPGGAFQETQYF
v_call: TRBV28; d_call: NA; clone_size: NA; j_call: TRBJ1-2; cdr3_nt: TGTGCCAGCAGTCCTTGGCGGGGTGGCTACACCTTC; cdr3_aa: CASSPWRGGYTF
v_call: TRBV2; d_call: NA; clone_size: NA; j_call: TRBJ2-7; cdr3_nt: TGTGCCAGCAGGAACAGGGACAACGAGCAGTACTTC; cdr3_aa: CASRNRDNEQYF
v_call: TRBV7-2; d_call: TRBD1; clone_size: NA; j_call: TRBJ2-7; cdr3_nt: TGTGCCAGCAGCTCTCAGCCCGGGACAGGCCTCTACGAGCAGTACTTC; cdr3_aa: CASSSQPGTGLYEQYF
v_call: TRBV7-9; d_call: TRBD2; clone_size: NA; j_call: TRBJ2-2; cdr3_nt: TGTGCCAGCAGCGACCGGACTAGCGGGCCCGGGACCGGGGAGCTGTTTTTT; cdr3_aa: CASSDRTSGPGTGELFF
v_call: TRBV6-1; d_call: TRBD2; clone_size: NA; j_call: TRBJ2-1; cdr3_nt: TGTGCCAGCAGGTTAGCGGGAGGTAGAAATGAGCAGTTCTTC; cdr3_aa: CASRLAGGRNEQFF
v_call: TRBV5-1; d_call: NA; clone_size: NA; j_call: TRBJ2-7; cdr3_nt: TGCGCCAGCAGCAGCGGGCCCCGGTCGACTACCTACGAGCAGTACTTC; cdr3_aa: CASSSGPRSTTYEQYF
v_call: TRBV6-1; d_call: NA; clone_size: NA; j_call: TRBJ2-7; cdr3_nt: TGTGCCAGCAGCCCCCCCGGGGCAAGGGATTACGAGCAGTACTTC; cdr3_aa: CASSPPGARDYEQYF
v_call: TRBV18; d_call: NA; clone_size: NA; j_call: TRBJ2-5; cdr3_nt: TGTGCCAGCTCATGGTTAGAGACCCAGTACTTC; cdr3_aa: CASSWLETQYF
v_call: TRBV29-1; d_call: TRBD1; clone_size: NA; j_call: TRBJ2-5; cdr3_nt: TGCAGCGTGGGTCACAGGGGAGCGAGAGGGACCCAGTACTTC; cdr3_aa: CSVGHRGARGTQYF
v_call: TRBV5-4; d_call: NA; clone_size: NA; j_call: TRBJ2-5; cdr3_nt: TGTGCCAGCAGCTTACGGGACGGAGAGACCCAGTACTTC; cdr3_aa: CASSLRDGETQYF
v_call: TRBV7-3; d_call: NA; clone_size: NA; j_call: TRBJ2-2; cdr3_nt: TGTGCCAGCAGCCCCCCTGGCGGGGAGCTGTTTTTT; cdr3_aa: CASSPPGGELFF
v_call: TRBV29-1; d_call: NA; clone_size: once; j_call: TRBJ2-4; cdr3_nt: TGCAGCGTTGGAGAGGGCAATACGGACATTCAGTACTTC; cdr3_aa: CSVGEGNTDIQYF
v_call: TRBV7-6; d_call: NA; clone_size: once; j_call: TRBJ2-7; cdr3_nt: TGTGCCAGCAGCTTAGGCAGGCTGAGCTCCTACGAGCAGTACTTC; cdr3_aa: CASSLGRLSSYEQYF
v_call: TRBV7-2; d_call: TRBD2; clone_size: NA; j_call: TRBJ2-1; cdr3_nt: TGTGCCAGCAGCTTAGGACTAGCGGGGATTTACAATGAGCAGTTCTTC; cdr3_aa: CASSLGLAGIYNEQFF
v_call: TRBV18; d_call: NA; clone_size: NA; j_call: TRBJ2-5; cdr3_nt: TGTGCCACCCGGGGAGGAATGGGGACCCAGTACTTC; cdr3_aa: CATRGGMGTQYF
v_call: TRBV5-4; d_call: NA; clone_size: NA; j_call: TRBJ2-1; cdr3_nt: TGTGCCAGCAGCCTCGGTATTCAGCGGCGGTCGTACAATGAGCAGTTCTTC; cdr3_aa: CASSLGIQRRSYNEQFF
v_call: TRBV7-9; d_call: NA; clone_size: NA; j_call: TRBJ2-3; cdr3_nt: TGTGCCAGCAGCGTGGGACTGGATCCGTATACGCAGTATTTT; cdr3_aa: CASSVGLDPYTQYF
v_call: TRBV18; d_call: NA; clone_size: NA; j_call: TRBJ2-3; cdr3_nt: TGTGCCAGCTCACCGTTAATGGCGGCTAGCACAGATACGCAGTATTTT; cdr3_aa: CASSPLMAASTDTQYF
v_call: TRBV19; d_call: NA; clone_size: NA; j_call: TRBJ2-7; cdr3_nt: TGTGCCAGTAGTATGTATTCTTGGGGAGACGAGCAGTACTTC; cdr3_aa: CASSMYSWGDEQYF
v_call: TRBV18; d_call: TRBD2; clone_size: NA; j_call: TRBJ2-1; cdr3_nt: TGTGCCAGCTCACCCAGGACTAGCGGGGGGTACAATGAGCAGTTCTTC; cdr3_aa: CASSPRTSGGYNEQFF
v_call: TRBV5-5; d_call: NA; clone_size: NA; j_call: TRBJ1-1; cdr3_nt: TGTGCCAGCAGCTTCGGAAGAATGAACACTGAAGCTTTCTTT; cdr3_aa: CASSFGRMNTEAFF
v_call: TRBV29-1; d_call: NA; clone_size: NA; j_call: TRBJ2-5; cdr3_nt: TGCAGCGTGCCGAAAGGACAAGAGACCCAGTACTTC; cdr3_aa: CSVPKGQETQYF
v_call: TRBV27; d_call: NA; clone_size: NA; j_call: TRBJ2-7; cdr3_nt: TGTGCCAGCAGTTTAAAGGGTCCCCACTACGAGCAGTACTTC; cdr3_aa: CASSLKGPHYEQYF
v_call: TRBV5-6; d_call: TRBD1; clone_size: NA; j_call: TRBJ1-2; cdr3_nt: TGTGCCAGCAGTTCCAGGACAGGGAGACTTAACTATGGCTACACCTTC; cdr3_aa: CASSSRTGRLNYGYTF
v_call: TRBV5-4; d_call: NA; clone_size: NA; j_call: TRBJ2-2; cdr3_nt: TGTGCCAGCAGCTTGTCGCCTCAGAACACCGGGGAGCTGTTTTTT; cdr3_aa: CASSLSPQNTGELFF
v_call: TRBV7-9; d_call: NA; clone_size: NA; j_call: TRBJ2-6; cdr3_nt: TGTGCCAGCAGCCCGCCCCCACTGTCAGAAACTGGGGCCAACGTCCTGACTTTC; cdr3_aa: CASSPPPLSETGANVLTF
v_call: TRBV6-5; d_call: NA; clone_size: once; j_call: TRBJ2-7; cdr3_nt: TGTGCCAGCAGCCCCAAGGACTTGAGCTACGAGCAGTACTTC; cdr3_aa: CASSPKDLSYEQYF
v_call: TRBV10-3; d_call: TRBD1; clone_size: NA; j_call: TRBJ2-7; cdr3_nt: TGTGCCATCAGCGGACAGGGAACTATCTACGAGCAGTACTTC; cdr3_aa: CAISGQGTIYEQYF
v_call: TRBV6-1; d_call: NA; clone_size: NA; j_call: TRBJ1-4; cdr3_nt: TGTGCCAGCAGCGGAACGAATGAAAAACTGTTTTTT; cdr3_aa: CASSGTNEKLFF
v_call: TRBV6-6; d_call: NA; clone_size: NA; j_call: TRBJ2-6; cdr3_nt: TGTGCCTGTCGAGTGGGAGCTGGGGCCAACGTCCTGACTTTC; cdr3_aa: CACRVGAGANVLTF
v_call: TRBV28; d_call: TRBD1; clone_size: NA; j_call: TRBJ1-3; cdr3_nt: TGTGCCAGCAGTCCACAGACAGGGTTAATAAACACCATATATTTT; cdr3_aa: CASSPQTGLINTIYF
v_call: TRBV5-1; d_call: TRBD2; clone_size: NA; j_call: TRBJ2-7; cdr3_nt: TGCGCCAGCAGCTCGGGCCCAGGCCAGCGGGAGCACTCCTACGAGCAGTACTTC; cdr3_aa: CASSSGPGQREHSYEQYF
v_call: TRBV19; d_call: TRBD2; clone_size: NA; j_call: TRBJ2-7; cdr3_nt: TGTGCCAGTAGTCTAGGACTAGCGGGAAACTACGAGCAGTACTTC; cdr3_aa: CASSLGLAGNYEQYF
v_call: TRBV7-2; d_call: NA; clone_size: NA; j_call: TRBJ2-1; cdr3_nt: TGTGCCAGCAGACAACAGCGTTTGGGGCAGATCGACAATGAGCAGTTCTTC; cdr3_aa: CASRQQRLGQIDNEQFF
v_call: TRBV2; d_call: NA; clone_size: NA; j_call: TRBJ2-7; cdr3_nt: TGTGCCAGCAGTGAAGCGGCCTTTTCGAGCTCCTACGAGCAGTACTTC; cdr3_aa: CASSEAAFSSSYEQYF
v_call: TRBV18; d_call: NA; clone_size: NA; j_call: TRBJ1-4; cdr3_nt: TGTGCCAGCTCACAGATCAAGAAGGGTGAAAAACTGTTTTTT; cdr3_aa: CASSQIKKGEKLFF
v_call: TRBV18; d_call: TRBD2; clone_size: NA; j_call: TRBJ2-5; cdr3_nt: TGTGCCAGCTCACCGGGACTATTCGGAGAGACCCAGTACTTC; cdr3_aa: CASSPGLFGETQYF